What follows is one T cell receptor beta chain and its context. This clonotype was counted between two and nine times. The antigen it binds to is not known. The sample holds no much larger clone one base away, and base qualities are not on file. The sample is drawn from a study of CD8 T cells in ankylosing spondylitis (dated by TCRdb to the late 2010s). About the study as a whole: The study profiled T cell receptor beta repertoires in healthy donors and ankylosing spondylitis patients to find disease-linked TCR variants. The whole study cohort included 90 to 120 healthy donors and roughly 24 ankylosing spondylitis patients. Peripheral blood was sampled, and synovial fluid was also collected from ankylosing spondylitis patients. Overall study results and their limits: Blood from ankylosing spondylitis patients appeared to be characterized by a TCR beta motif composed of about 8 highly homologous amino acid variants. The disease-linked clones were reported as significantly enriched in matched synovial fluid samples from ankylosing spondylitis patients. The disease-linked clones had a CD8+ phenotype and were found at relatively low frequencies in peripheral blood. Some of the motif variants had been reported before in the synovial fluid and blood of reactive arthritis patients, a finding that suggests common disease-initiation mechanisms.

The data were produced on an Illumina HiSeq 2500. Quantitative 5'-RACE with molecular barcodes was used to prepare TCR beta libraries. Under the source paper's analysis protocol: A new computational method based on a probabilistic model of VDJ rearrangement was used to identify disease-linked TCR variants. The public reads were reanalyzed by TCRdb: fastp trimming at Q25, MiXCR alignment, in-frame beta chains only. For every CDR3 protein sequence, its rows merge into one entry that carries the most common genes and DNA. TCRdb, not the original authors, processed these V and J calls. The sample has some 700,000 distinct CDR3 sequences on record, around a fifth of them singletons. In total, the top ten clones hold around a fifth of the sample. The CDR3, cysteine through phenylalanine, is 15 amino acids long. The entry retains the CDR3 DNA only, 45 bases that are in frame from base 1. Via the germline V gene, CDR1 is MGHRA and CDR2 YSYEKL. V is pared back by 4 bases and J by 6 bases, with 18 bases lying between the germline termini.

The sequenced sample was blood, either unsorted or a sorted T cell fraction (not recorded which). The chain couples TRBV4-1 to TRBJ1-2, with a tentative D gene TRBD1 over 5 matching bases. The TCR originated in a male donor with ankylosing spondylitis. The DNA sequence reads TGCGCCAGCAGCCTCCAGCAGGGTCTACCCGATGGCTACACCTTC. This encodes CASSLQQGLPDGYTF.